This TCR beta chain was identified in a study of blood T cell repertoires in COVID-19. The assay was immunoSEQ multiplex PCR, and TCRdb's table has in-frame clones only and misses some. The sample includes 140,000 to 150,000 clones, around 80% of them seen just once. The ends were cut back, 5 bases at V and 4 bases at J, with 17 bases in the middle. The CDR3 runs to 15 residues. Germline loops: CDR1 MNHEY, CDR2 SVGAGI. Sequencing was performed on peripheral blood. This chain links TRBV6-5 with TRBJ1-1, with D uncertain. The clonotype was recovered from a man aged 70 or older who had recovered from COVID-19. The CDR3, as DNA: TGTGCCAGCAGTCCCTTCGGGAGGGCGGCCACTGAAGCTTTCTTT. Encoded protein: CASSPFGRAATEAFF.